The 10 T cell receptor beta chains listed next were all sequenced from one sample in a study of technical replicates of blood from four donors. The method was immunoSEQ multiplex PCR; TCRdb's version includes in-frame clones alone and lacks a portion of them. The table includes 50,000 to 70,000 clones, just over 90% detected once. Sequencing was carried out using PBMCs. These receptors all stem from a human donor in good health. Some clones in this sample may be carry-over from other donors' samples.

This rearrangement joins TRBV7-9 to TRBJ1-4, with D maybe TRBD1 (5 bases). There are 14 residues in the CDR3. Germline V lookup: CDR1 SEHNR, CDR2 FQNEAQ (reference sequence). V was cut by 4 bases and J by 5 bases, with 11 bases left in between. The CDR3 sequence is CASSSWGGNEKLFF. CDR3 coding DNA: TGTGCCAGCAGCTCTTGGGGGGGGAATGAAAAACTGTTTTTT.

The chain links TRBV10-3 to TRBJ2-1; 9 nucleotides align to TRBD2. The J segment lost 8 bases and the V segment lost 5 bases, leaving 10 bases of the junction unmatched. The germline CDR1 and CDR2 sequences are ENHRY and SYGVKD. The CDR3 length is 15 residues. As DNA, the CDR3 is TGTGCCATCAGTATAACTAGCGGGCAGAAGGATGAGCAGTTCTTC. Translation: CAISITSGQKDEQFF.

The rearrangement joins TRBV20-1 to TRBJ2-5; no clear D gene. CDR3 size: 11 residues. Trimming shortened V by 3 bases and J by 4 bases, and 6 bases separated the two germline ends. CDR1 DFQATT and CDR2 SNEGSKA come from the germline V gene (reference sequence). CDR3 nucleotide sequence: TGCAGTGCTAGCCTTAGAGAGACCCAGTACTTC. Translation gives CSASLRETQYF.

V usage is TRBV11-2 and J usage is TRBJ1-2, with D tentatively TRBD1 (6 bases). The V gene's germline CDR1 is SGHAT and CDR2 FQNNGV. The ends were cut back, 5 bases at V and 2 bases at J, with 15 bases in the middle. This CDR3 spans 15 amino acids. CDR3 residues: CASSPQSTGNYGYTF. For the CDR3, the DNA is TGTGCCAGCAGCCCTCAGAGCACAGGGAACTATGGCTACACCTTC.

The chain combines TRBV18 with TRBJ1-1; 7 positions match TRBD1. V trimming: 6 bases; J trimming: 7 bases; junction bases outside the gene matches: 5. CDR3 length: 12 residues. Germline lookup yields CDR1 KGHSH and CDR2 LQKENI. CDR3 region: CASSLTGDEAFF. The DNA of the CDR3 is TGTGCCAGCTCGCTAACAGGGGATGAAGCTTTCTTT.

The rearrangement uses TRBV11-2 and TRBJ2-5; 10 bases are a match to TRBD1. The CDR3 has 14 residues. Losses at the gene ends were 5 bases for V and 3 bases for J; bases not matched to a gene: 3. Per the germline V gene, CDR1 is SGHAT and CDR2 is FQNNGV. CDR3 region: CASSRDRGEETQYF. CDR3 in DNA: TGTGCCAGCAGCCGGGACAGGGGAGAAGAGACCCAGTACTTC.

This sequence joins TRBV6-5 and TRBJ2-6, with D possibly TRBD2 on 5 matching bases. Germline V gene data show CDR1 as MNHEY and CDR2 as SVGAGI. The CDR3 sequence is 15 residues long. Between the trimmed V and J ends, which lost 4 bases and 2 bases, there was a span of 9 bases. The CDR3 protein is CASSSSGAGANVLTF. DNA for the CDR3: TGTGCCAGCAGTTCCTCCGGGGCTGGGGCCAACGTCCTGACTTTC.

The J gene is TRBJ2-7, the V gene TRBV4-1; 7 nucleotides match TRBD1. V dropped 4 bases and J dropped 4; count of bases not matched to a gene: 7. CDR1 and CDR2 (germline): MGHRA, YSYEKL. The CDR3 is 14 amino acids. CDR3: CASSPPGQPYEQYF. The CDR3, as DNA: TGCGCCAGCAGCCCGCCGGGACAGCCTTACGAGCAGTACTTC.

The rearrangement uses TRBV29-1 and TRBJ1-2, with a tentative D call TRBD1 (6 bases). The germline V and J ends were trimmed by 3 bases and 4 bases, with 15 bases remaining between them. The germline CDR1 and CDR2 sequences are SQVTM and ANQGSEA. This CDR3 comprises 14 residues. Here the CDR3 DNA reads TGCAGCGTTGAGGTGTCAGGGGTTGGCTATGGCTACACCTTC. It is translated as CSVEVSGVGYGYTF.

CDR3 protein: CASSLRPLQHTEAFF. The CDR3 DNA sequence: TGTGCCAGCAGCTTACGTCCCTTACAGCACACTGAAGCTTTCTTT. V gene TRBV7-2 combines with J gene TRBJ1-1; D is uncertain. CDR3 length: 15 residues. Germline loops: CDR1 SGHTA, CDR2 FQGNSA. V lost 2 bases, J lost 3 bases, and 13 bases lay in between.